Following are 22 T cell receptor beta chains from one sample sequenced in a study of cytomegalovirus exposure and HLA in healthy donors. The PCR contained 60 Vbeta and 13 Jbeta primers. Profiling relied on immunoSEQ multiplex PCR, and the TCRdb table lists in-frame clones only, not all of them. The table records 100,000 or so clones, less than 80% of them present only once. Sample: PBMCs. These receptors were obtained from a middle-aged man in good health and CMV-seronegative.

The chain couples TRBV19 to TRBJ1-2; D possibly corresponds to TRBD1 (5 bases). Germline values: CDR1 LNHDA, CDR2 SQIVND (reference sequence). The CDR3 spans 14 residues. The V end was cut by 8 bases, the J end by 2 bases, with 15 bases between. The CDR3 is CASLSRDGNYGYTF. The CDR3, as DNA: TGTGCCAGTTTATCCAGGGATGGGAACTATGGCTACACCTTC.

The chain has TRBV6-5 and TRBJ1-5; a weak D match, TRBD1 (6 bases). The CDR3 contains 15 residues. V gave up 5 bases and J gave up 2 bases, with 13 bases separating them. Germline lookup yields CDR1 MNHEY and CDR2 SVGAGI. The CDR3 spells CASSMGTLGNQPQHF. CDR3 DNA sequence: TGTGCCAGCAGTATGGGGACACTTGGCAATCAGCCCCAGCATTTT.

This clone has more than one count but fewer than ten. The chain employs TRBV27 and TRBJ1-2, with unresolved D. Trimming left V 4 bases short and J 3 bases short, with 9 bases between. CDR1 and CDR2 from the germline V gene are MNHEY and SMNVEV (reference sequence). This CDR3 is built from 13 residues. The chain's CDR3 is CASSSLRDYGYTF. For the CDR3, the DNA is TGTGCCAGCAGTTCCCTGAGGGACTATGGCTACACCTTC.

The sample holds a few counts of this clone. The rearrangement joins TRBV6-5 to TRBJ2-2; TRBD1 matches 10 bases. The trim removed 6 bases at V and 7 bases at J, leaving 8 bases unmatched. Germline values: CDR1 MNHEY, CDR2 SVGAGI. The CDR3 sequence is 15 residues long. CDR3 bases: TGTGCCAGCAGCCCCGGACAGGGGGGTGGCGGGGAGCTGTTTTTT. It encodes CASSPGQGGGGELFF.

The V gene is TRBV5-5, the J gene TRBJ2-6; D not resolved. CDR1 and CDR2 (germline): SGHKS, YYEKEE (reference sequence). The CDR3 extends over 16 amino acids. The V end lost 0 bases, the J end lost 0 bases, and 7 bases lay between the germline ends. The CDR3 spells CASSLARISGANVLTF. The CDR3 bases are TGTGCCAGCAGCTTGGCGAGGATCTCTGGGGCCAACGTCCTGACTTTC.

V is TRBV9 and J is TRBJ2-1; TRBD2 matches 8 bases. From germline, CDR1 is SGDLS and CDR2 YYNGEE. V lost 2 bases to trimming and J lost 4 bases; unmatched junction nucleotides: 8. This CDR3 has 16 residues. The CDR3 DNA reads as TGTGCCAGCAGCGTGATTAGCGGGGTAGCTTACAATGAGCAGTTCTTC. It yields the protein CASSVISGVAYNEQFF.

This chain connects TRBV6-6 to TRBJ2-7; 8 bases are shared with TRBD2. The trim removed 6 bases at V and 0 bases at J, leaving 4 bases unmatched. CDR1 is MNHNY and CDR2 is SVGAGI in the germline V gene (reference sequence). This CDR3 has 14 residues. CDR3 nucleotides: TGTGCCAGCAGCCCCCGGGGGGGCTCCTACGAGCAGTACGTC. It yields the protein CASSPRGGSYEQYV.

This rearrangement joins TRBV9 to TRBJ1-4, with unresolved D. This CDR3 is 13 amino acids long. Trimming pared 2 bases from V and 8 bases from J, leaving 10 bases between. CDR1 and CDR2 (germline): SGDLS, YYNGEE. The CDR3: CASSVNPGEKLFF. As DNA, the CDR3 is TGTGCCAGCAGCGTCAACCCGGGAGAAAAACTGTTTTTT.

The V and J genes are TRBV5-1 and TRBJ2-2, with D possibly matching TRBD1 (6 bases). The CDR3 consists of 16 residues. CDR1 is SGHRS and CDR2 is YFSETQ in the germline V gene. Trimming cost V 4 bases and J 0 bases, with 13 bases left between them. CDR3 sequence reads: CASSVRGSANTGELFF. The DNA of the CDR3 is TGCGCCAGCAGCGTCAGGGGATCGGCGAACACCGGGGAGCTGTTTTTT. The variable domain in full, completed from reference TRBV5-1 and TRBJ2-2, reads KAGVTQTPRYLIKTRGQQVTLSCSPISGHRSVSWYQQTPGQGLQFLFEYFSETQRNKGNFPGRFSGRQFSNSRSEMNVSTLELGDSALYLCASSVRGSANTGELFFGEGSRLTVL.

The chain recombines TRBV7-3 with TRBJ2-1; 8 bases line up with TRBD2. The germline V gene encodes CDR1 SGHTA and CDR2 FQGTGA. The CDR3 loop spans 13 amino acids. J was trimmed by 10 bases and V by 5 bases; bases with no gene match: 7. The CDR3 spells CASSPGGVQEQFF. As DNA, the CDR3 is TGTGCCAGCAGCCCCGGGGGGGTGCAAGAGCAGTTCTTC.

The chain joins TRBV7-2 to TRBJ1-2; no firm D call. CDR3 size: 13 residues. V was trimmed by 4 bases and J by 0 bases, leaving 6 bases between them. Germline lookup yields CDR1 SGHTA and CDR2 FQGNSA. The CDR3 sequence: CASSSQTNYGYTF. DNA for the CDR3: TGTGCCAGCAGCTCCCAGACTAACTATGGCTACACCTTC.

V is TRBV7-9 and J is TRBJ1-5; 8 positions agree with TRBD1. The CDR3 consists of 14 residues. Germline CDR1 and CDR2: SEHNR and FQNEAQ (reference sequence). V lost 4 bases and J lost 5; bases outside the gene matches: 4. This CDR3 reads CASSSGQGDQPQHF. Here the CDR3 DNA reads TGTGCCAGCAGCTCCGGACAGGGTGATCAGCCCCAGCATTTT.

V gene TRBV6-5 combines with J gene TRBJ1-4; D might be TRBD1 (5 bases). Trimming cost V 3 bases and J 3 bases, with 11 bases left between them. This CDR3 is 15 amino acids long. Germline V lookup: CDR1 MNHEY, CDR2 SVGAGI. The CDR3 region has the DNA TGTGCCAGCAGTTATCTAGGGGCAGCTAATGAAAAACTGTTTTTT. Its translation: CASSYLGAANEKLFF.

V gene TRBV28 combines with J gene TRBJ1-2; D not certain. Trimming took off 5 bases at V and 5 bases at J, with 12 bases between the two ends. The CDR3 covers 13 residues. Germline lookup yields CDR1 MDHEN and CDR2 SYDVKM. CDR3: CASSGITPYGYTF. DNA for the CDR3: TGTGCCAGCAGTGGTATTACACCGTATGGCTACACCTTC.

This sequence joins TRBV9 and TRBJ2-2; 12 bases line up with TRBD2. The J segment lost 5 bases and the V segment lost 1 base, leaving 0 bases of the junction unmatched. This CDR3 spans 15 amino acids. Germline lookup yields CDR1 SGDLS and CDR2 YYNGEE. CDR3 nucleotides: TGTGCCAGCAGCGTAACTAGCGGGGGGACCGGGGAGCTGTTTTTT. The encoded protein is CASSVTSGGTGELFF.

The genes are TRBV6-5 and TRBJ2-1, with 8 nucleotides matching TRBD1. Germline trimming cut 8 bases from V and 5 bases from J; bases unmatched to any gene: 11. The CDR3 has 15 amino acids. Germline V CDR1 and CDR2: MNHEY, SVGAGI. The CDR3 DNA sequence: TGTGCCAGCCGCCAGACAGGGGCGCCGGACAATGAGCAGTTCTTC. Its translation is CASRQTGAPDNEQFF.

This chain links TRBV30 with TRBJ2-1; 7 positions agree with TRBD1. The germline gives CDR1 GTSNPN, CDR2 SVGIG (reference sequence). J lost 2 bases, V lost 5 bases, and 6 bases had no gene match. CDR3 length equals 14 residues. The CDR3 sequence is CAWAPGQTYNEQFF. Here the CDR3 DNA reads TGTGCCTGGGCCCCGGGACAGACCTACAATGAGCAGTTCTTC.

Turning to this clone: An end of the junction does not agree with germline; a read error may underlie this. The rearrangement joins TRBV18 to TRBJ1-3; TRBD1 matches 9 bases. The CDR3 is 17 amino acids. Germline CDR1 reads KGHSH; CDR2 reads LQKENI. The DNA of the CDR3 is TGTGCCAGCTCACCTGGGACAGGGACAGCCTCTGGAAGCACCATATATTTT. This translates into CASSPGTGTASGSTIYF.

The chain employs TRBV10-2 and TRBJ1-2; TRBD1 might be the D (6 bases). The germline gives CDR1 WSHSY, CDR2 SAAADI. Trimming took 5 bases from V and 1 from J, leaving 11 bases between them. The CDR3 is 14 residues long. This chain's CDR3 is CASSQGRGNYGYTF. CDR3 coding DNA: TGCGCCAGCAGTCAGGGCAGGGGTAACTATGGCTACACCTTC.

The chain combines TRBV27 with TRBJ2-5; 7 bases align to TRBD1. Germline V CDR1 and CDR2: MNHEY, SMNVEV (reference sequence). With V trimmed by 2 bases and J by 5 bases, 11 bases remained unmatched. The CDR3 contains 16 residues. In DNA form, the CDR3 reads TGTGCCAGCAGTTTAGACAGGGCCCTAGGGATGGAGACCCAGTACTTC. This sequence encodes CASSLDRALGMETQYF.

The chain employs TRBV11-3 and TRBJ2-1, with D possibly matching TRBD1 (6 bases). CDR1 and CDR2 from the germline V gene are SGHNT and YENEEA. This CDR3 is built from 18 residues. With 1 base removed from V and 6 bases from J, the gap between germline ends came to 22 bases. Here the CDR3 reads CASSLVYGPLQGANEQFF. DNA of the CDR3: TGTGCCAGCAGCTTAGTATATGGCCCGTTACAGGGTGCCAATGAGCAGTTCTTC.

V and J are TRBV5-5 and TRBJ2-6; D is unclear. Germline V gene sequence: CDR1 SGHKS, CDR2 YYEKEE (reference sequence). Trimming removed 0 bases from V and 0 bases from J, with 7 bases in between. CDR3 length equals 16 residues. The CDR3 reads CASSLARVSGANVLTF. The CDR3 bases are TGTGCCAGCAGCTTGGCCCGAGTCTCTGGGGCCAACGTCCTGACTTTC.